The rows below give T cell receptor beta chains drawn from one sample of a study of CD8 T cells in ankylosing spondylitis. TCRdb re-derived calls from the 5' RACE reads in MiXCR, one entry per CDR3 protein. The data show around 220,000 distinct CDR3 sequences, around 18% seen once. The sequenced sample consisted of blood, either unsorted or a sorted T cell fraction (not recorded which). The receptors were sampled from a male donor with ankylosing spondylitis. The CDR3 runs from the conserved cysteine through the conserved F or W. Each record gives: D gene, clone size, J gene, V gene, CDR3 length, CDR3 protein, CDR3 DNA. D genes are given only for firm matches. Rows may omit the clone size; those that give it use once, few, many or a size class.

D: .
size: .
J: TRBJ2-3
V: TRBV28
length: 13
CDR3: CASSPRGADTQYF
DNA: TGTGCCAGCAGTCCCCGGGGCGCAGATACGCAGTATTTT

D: .
size: many
J: TRBJ2-6
V: TRBV11-2
length: 18
CDR3: CASSLDSAPYSGANVLTF
DNA: TGTGCCAGCAGCTTAGACAGTGCCCCTTACTCTGGGGCCAACGTCCTGACTTTC

D: TRBD1
size: few
J: TRBJ2-7
V: TRBV9
length: 13
CDR3: CASSAGQAYEQYF
DNA: TGTGCCAGCAGCGCCGGACAGGCCTACGAGCAGTACTTC

D: .
size: many
J: TRBJ2-1
V: TRBV29-1
length: 10
CDR3: CSVESYEQFF
DNA: TGCAGCGTTGAGTCCTATGAGCAGTTCTTC

D: .
size: .
J: TRBJ1-2
V: TRBV20-1
length: 13
CDR3: CSASDRVNYGYTF
DNA: TGCAGTGCTAGCGATAGGGTGAACTATGGCTACACCTTC

D: .
size: .
J: TRBJ1-1
V: TRBV12-5
length: 14
CDR3: CASTTGDSNTEAFF
DNA: TGTGCTAGCACAACAGGCGATTCGAACACTGAAGCTTTCTTT

D: TRBD1
size: .
J: TRBJ1-1
V: TRBV4-1
length: 18
CDR3: CASSQRTGGPQTNTEAFF
DNA: TGCGCCAGCAGCCAACGGACAGGGGGCCCCCAAACGAACACTGAAGCTTTCTTT

D: .
size: .
J: TRBJ1-1
V: TRBV6-5
length: 14
CDR3: CASSYFAQNTEAFF
DNA: TGTGCCAGCAGTTACTTTGCCCAGAACACTGAAGCTTTCTTT

D: TRBD1
size: few
J: TRBJ2-7
V: TRBV27
length: 14
CDR3: CASSPKAGGYEQYF
DNA: TGTGCCAGCAGCCCAAAGGCAGGGGGCTACGAGCAGTACTTC

D: .
size: many
J: TRBJ1-5
V: TRBV4-1
length: 14
CDR3: CASSIDGGGQPQHF
DNA: TGCGCCAGCAGCATCGACGGGGGGGGACAGCCCCAGCATTTT

D: .
size: many
J: TRBJ2-2
V: TRBV29-1
length: 15
CDR3: CSAGEGQTNTGELFF
DNA: TGCAGCGCCGGGGAGGGACAGACGAACACCGGGGAGCTGTTTTTT

D: .
size: .
J: TRBJ2-7
V: TRBV13
length: 15
CDR3: CASSTGTERSYEQYF
DNA: TGTGCCAGCAGCACAGGGACGGAACGGTCCTACGAGCAGTACTTC

D: TRBD2
size: .
J: TRBJ2-1
V: TRBV11-2
length: 13
CDR3: CASSLGLAYEQFF
DNA: TGTGCCAGCAGCTTAGGACTAGCGTATGAGCAGTTCTTC

D: .
size: .
J: TRBJ1-5
V: TRBV28
length: 16
CDR3: CASSLKPLASNQPQHF
DNA: TGTGCCAGCAGTTTAAAGCCACTCGCGTCCAATCAGCCCCAGCATTTT

D: .
size: few
J: TRBJ2-1
V: TRBV5-5
length: 13
CDR3: CASSFFDYNEQFF
DNA: TGTGCCAGCAGCTTTTTTGATTACAATGAGCAGTTCTTC

D: TRBD2
size: .
J: TRBJ2-5
V: TRBV27
length: 16
CDR3: CASSPTGTTGQETQYF
DNA: TGTGCCAGCAGTCCTACCGGGACTACGGGACAAGAGACCCAGTACTTC

D: .
size: .
J: TRBJ2-3
V: TRBV6-2/TRBV6-3
length: 15
CDR3: CASSIEWRDTDTQYF
DNA: TGTGCCAGCAGTATTGAGTGGCGCGACACAGATACGCAGTATTTT

D: .
size: .
J: TRBJ2-6
V: TRBV6-5
length: 19
CDR3: CASSSRGHALTYGANVLTF
DNA: TGTGCCAGCAGTTCCCGCGGACATGCACTCACCTACGGGGCCAACGTCCTGACTTTC

D: .
size: few
J: TRBJ1-4
V: TRBV11-2
length: 14
CDR3: CASSPGRGVEKLFF
DNA: TGTGCCAGCAGCCCGGGACGGGGGGTGGAAAAACTGTTTTTT

D: TRBD1
size: .
J: TRBJ2-1
V: TRBV11-3
length: 16
CDR3: CASSPHLGQGAAEQFF
DNA: TGTGCCAGCAGCCCACACCTGGGACAGGGGGCGGCCGAGCAGTTCTTC

D: .
size: .
J: TRBJ1-2
V: TRBV2
length: 14
CDR3: CASSATGTYYGYTF
DNA: TGTGCCAGCAGCGCGACAGGAACCTACTATGGCTACACCTTC

D: .
size: .
J: TRBJ2-5
V: TRBV4-3
length: 15
CDR3: CASSQDPGLGETQYF
DNA: TGCGCCAGCAGCCAAGACCCGGGACTGGGGGAGACCCAGTACTTC

D: TRBD2
size: few
J: TRBJ2-1
V: TRBV4-2
length: 13
CDR3: CASSGSGSHEQFF
DNA: TGTGCCAGCAGCGGCAGCGGGAGTCATGAGCAGTTCTTC

D: TRBD1
size: .
J: TRBJ1-3
V: TRBV11-1
length: 19
CDR3: CASRTEDRNGLSSGNTIYF
DNA: TGTGCCAGCAGGACTGAGGACAGGAACGGACTGAGCTCTGGAAACACCATATATTTT

D: TRBD2
size: few
J: TRBJ2-1
V: TRBV6-1
length: 16
CDR3: CASWLAGRGSYNEQFF
DNA: TGTGCCAGCTGGCTAGCGGGAAGGGGCTCCTACAATGAGCAGTTCTTC

D: TRBD2
size: few
J: TRBJ2-1
V: TRBV12-3/TRBV12-4
length: 17
CDR3: CASSLVGLAGTYNEQFF
DNA: TGTGCCAGCAGTTTAGTTGGGCTAGCGGGGACCTACAATGAGCAGTTCTTC

D: .
size: .
J: TRBJ2-7
V: TRBV4-1
length: 14
CDR3: CASSQDRSSYEQYF
DNA: TGCGCCAGCAGCCAAGACCGGTCTTCCTACGAGCAGTACTTC

D: TRBD1
size: few
J: TRBJ2-1
V: TRBV24-1
length: 13
CDR3: CATSDPGGNEQFF
DNA: TGTGCCACCAGTGACCCAGGGGGCAATGAGCAGTTCTTC

D: .
size: .
J: TRBJ1-1
V: TRBV7-2
length: 16
CDR3: CASSLAQGVSDTEAFF
DNA: TGTGCCAGCAGCTTAGCGCAGGGCGTTTCGGACACTGAAGCTTTCTTT

D: TRBD2
size: many
J: TRBJ2-1
V: TRBV6-5
length: 16
CDR3: CASSLLAGDSGNEQFF
DNA: TGTGCCAGCAGTTTACTAGCGGGAGACTCCGGCAATGAGCAGTTCTTC

D: TRBD2
size: few
J: TRBJ2-5
V: TRBV28
length: 14
CDR3: CASSLPGLGETQYF
DNA: TGTGCCAGCAGTTTGCCCGGACTAGGCGAGACCCAGTACTTC

D: .
size: few
J: TRBJ2-2
V: TRBV9
length: 16
CDR3: CASSVEGGAGTGELFF
DNA: TGTGCCAGCAGCGTAGAAGGGGGAGCGGGGACCGGGGAGCTGTTTTTT

D: TRBD1
size: few
J: TRBJ1-1
V: TRBV12-3/TRBV12-4
length: 14
CDR3: CASRTGALNTEAFF
DNA: TGTGCCAGCAGGACAGGGGCGCTGAACACTGAAGCTTTCTTT

D: .
size: .
J: TRBJ1-4
V: TRBV6-1
length: 16
CDR3: CASSPAGRGGNEKLFF
DNA: TGTGCCAGCAGCCCGGCGGGGCGGGGCGGAAATGAAAAACTGTTTTTT

D: TRBD2
size: few
J: TRBJ2-1
V: TRBV9
length: 17
CDR3: CASSGTSGNSAYNEQFF
DNA: TGTGCCAGCAGTGGGACTAGCGGGAACTCCGCATACAATGAGCAGTTCTTC

D: .
size: few
J: TRBJ1-3
V: TRBV12-3/TRBV12-4
length: 11
CDR3: CASSFVGTIYF
DNA: TGTGCCAGCAGTTTCGTCGGCACCATATATTTT

D: .
size: few
J: TRBJ1-4
V: TRBV7-9
length: 12
CDR3: CASSLFEEKLFF
DNA: TGTGCCAGCAGCTTATTTGAGGAAAAACTGTTTTTT

D: TRBD1
size: .
J: TRBJ2-7
V: TRBV10-1
length: 14
CDR3: CASSATGDTYEQYF
DNA: TGCGCCAGCAGTGCGACAGGGGACACCTACGAGCAGTACTTC

D: TRBD2
size: many
J: TRBJ2-5
V: TRBV6-1
length: 15
CDR3: CASSEVAGTQETQYF
DNA: TGTGCCAGCAGTGAGGTAGCGGGGACTCAAGAGACCCAGTACTTC

D: .
size: many
J: TRBJ1-1
V: TRBV5-6
length: 13
CDR3: CASTIEGNTEAFF
DNA: TGTGCCAGCACCATCGAGGGGAACACTGAAGCTTTCTTT

D: .
size: many
J: TRBJ2-3
V: TRBV12-3/TRBV12-4
length: 17
CDR3: CASTHHRPVSPTDTQYF
DNA: TGTGCCAGCACCCACCACCGCCCCGTTTCGCCCACAGATACGCAGTATTTT

D: .
size: few
J: TRBJ2-1
V: TRBV2
length: 15
CDR3: CASSGRESSYNEQFF
DNA: TGTGCCAGCAGTGGTAGAGAGAGCTCCTACAATGAGCAGTTCTTC

D: TRBD1
size: .
J: TRBJ2-7
V: TRBV6-1
length: 13
CDR3: CASNPTGVHEQYF
DNA: TGTGCCAGCAATCCTACAGGGGTCCACGAGCAGTACTTC

D: TRBD1
size: .
J: TRBJ1-6
V: TRBV5-1
length: 16
CDR3: CASSDGTGANNSPLHF
DNA: TGCGCCAGCAGCGACGGGACAGGGGCCAATAATTCACCCCTCCACTTT

D: .
size: many
J: TRBJ2-3
V: TRBV29-1
length: 13
CDR3: CSVHDKNTDTQYF
DNA: TGCAGCGTTCATGATAAGAACACAGATACGCAGTATTTT

D: TRBD2
size: .
J: TRBJ2-7
V: TRBV6-2/TRBV6-3
length: 11
CDR3: CASRGDYEQYF
DNA: TGTGCCAGCCGGGGGGACTACGAGCAGTACTTC

D: .
size: many
J: TRBJ1-1
V: TRBV12-3/TRBV12-4
length: 12
CDR3: CASRGGDTEAFF
DNA: TGTGCCAGCAGGGGAGGGGATACTGAAGCTTTCTTT

D: .
size: .
J: TRBJ1-1
V: TRBV4-1
length: 15
CDR3: CASSHVPGANTEAFF
DNA: TGCGCCAGCAGCCACGTCCCAGGGGCTAACACTGAAGCTTTCTTT

D: .
size: .
J: TRBJ2-7
V: TRBV4-2
length: 15
CDR3: CASRWKAGAAYEQYF
DNA: TGTGCCAGCAGATGGAAAGCGGGCGCCGCCTACGAGCAGTACTTC

D: .
size: .
J: TRBJ1-4
V: TRBV7-9
length: 17
CDR3: CASSSPRPVQPNEKLFF
DNA: TGTGCCAGCAGCTCTCCCCGGCCGGTACAGCCTAATGAAAAACTGTTTTTT

D: .
size: .
J: TRBJ2-7
V: TRBV4-2
length: 15
CDR3: CASSSIDGGPGEQYF
DNA: TGTGCCAGCAGCTCTATAGACGGGGGGCCGGGCGAGCAGTACTTC

D: TRBD1
size: many
J: TRBJ1-1
V: TRBV28
length: 14
CDR3: CASSYDRGRTEAFF
DNA: TGTGCCAGCAGCTACGACAGGGGTCGCACTGAAGCTTTCTTT

D: .
size: few
J: TRBJ2-2
V: TRBV7-9
length: 14
CDR3: CASSPLLEPGELFF
DNA: TGTGCCAGCAGCCCGCTACTAGAGCCCGGGGAGCTGTTTTTT

D: .
size: few
J: TRBJ2-3
V: TRBV20-1
length: 14
CDR3: CSAPREFRTDTQYF
DNA: TGCAGTGCCCCTCGGGAATTTCGGACAGATACGCAGTATTTT